The T cell receptor beta chain under discussion was sequenced for a study of blood T cell repertoires in COVID-19. Study-level background: Sources were T cells, B-cell-depleted T cells, or PBMCs; the material itself was cDNA or gDNA.

The authors' processing: Amplifying reference gene primers gave estimates of nucleated cell counts. Some clones are missing from TCRdb's copy, which holds only in-frame ones; the method was immunoSEQ multiplex PCR. V and J calls and clone size are given by that table; D and trimming were obtained from the DNA. The sample includes fewer than 250,000 clones, approximately 81% of them seen just once. The CDR3 length is 16 residues. V was cut by 0 bases and J by 0 bases, with 9 bases left in between. CDR1 and CDR2 from the germline V gene are SGHRS and YFSETQ. Sequencing was done on a sample of peripheral blood. This chain links TRBV5-1 with TRBJ1-4; D perhaps matches TRBD1 (6 bases). This sequence was found in a man aged 25-40 years with active or convalescent COVID-19. The CDR3 sequence: CASSLDRDPTNEKLFF. CDR3 DNA sequence: TGCGCCAGCAGCTTGGACAGGGACCCAACTAATGAAAAACTGTTTTTT.